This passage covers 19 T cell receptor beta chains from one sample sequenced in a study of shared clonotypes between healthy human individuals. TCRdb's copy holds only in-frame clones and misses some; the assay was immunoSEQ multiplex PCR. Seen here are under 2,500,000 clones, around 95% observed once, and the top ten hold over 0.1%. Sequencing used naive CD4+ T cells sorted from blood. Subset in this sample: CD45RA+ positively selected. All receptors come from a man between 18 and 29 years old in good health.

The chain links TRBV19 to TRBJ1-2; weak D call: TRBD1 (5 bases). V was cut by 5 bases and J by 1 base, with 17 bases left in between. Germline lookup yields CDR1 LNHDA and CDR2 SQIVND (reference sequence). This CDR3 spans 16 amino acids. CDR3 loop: CASSSAGTPGNYGYTF. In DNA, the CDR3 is TGTGCCAGTAGTTCCGCCGGGACGCCGGGTAACTATGGCTACACCTTC.

In DNA, the CDR3 is TGTGCCAGTAGACCACAGGGAAACACCATATATTTT. Translation: CASRPQGNTIYF. The chain links TRBV19 to TRBJ1-3; D gene uncertain. The CDR3 is 12 residues long. Trimming cost V 6 bases and J 4 bases, with 7 bases left between them. Germline V gene sequence: CDR1 LNHDA, CDR2 SQIVND (reference sequence).

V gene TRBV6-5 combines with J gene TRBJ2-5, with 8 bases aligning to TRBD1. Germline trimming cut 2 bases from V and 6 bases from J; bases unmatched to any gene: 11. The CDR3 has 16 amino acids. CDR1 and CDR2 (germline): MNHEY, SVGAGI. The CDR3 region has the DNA TGTGCCAGCAGTTACAGCAGTCAGGGGGCAGGAAAGACCCAGTACTTC. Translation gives CASSYSSQGAGKTQYF.

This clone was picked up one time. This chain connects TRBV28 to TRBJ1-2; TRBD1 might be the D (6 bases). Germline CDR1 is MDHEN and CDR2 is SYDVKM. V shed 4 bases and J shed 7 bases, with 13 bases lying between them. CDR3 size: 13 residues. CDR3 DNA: TGTGCCAGCAGTTATTGGGACAAGAGTGGCTACACCTTC. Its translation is CASSYWDKSGYTF.

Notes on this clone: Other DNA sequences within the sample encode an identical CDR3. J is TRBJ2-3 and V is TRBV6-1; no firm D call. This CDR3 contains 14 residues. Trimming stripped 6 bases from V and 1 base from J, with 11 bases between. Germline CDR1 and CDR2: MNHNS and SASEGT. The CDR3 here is CASSPSPGTDTQYF. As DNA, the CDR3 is TGTGCCAGCAGCCCATCCCCTGGCACAGATACGCAGTATTTT.

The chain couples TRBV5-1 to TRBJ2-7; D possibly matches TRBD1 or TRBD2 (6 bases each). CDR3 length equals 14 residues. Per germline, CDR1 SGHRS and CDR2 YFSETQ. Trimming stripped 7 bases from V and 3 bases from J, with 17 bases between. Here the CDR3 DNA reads TGCGCCAGCGGGTGGGACATGGGGGGCTACGAGCAGTACTTC. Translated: CASGWDMGGYEQYF. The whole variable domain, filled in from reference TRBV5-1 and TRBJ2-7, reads KAGVTQTPRYLIKTRGQQVTLSCSPISGHRSVSWYQQTPGQGLQFLFEYFSETQRNKGNFPGRFSGRQFSNSRSEMNVSTLELGDSALYLCASGWDMGGYEQYFGPGTRLTVT.

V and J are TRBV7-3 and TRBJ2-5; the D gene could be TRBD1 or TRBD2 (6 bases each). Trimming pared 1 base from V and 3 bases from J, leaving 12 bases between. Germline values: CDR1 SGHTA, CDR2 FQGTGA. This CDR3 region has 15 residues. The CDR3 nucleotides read TGTGCCAGCAGCTTAAGTAGGGGGGCGGAAGAGACCCAGTACTTC. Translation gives CASSLSRGAEETQYF.

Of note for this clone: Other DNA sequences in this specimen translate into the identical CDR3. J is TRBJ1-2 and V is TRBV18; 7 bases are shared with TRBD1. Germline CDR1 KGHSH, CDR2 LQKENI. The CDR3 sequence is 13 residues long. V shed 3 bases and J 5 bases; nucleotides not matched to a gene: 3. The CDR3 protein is CASSPGQEYGYTF. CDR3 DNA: TGTGCCAGCTCACCCGGACAGGAGTATGGCTACACCTTC.

The CDR3 nucleotides read TGTGCCATCAATAGTGTCGGTATGGGGAACACTGAAGCTTTCTTT. Translating gives CAINSVGMGNTEAFF. The chain couples TRBV10-3 to TRBJ1-1; no definite D call. Germline V gene lookup returns CDR1 ENHRY and CDR2 SYGVKD. The CDR3 is 15 residues long. V was trimmed by 7 bases and J by 1 base, leaving 16 bases between them.

The chain's CDR3 is CASSAPGRTNYGYTF. The CDR3 DNA is TGTGCCAGCAGTGCTCCGGGACGGACTAACTATGGCTACACCTTC. The J gene is TRBJ1-2, the V gene TRBV6-5, with a weak D call TRBD1 (5 bases). Germline assignment: CDR1 MNHEY and CDR2 SVGAGI. Trimming took 5 bases from V and 0 from J, leaving 13 bases between them. The CDR3 is 15 residues long.

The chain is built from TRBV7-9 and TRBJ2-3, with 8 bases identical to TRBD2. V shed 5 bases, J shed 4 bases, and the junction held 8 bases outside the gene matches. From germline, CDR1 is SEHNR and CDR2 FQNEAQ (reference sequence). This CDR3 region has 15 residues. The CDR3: CASSVLTGGPDTQYF. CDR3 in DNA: TGTGCCAGCAGCGTTCTGACGGGGGGGCCAGATACGCAGTATTTT.

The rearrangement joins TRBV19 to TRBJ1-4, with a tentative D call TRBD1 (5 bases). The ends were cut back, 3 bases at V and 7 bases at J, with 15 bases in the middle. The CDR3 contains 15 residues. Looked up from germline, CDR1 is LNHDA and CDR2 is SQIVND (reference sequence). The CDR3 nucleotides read TGTGCCAGTAGTATCAGCCAGCCAGGGAGTGAAAAACTGTTTTTT. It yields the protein CASSISQPGSEKLFF. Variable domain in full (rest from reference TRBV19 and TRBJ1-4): DGGITQSPKYLFRKEGQNVTLSCEQNLNHDAMYWYRQDPGQGLRLIYYSQIVNDFQKGDIAEGYSVSREKKESFPLTVTSAQKNPTAFYLCASSISQPGSEKLFFGSGTQLSVL.

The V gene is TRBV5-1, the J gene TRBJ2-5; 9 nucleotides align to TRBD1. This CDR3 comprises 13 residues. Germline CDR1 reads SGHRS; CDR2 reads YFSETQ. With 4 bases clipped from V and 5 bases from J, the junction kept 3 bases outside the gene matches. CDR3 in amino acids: CASSRGQGETQYF. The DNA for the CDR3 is TGCGCCAGCAGCCGTGGACAGGGGGAGACCCAGTACTTC.

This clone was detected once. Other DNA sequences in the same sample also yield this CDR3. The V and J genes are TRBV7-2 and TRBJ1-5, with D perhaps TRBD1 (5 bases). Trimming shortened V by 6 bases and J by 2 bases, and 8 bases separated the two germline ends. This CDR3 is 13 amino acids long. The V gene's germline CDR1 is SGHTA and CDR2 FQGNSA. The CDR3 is CASSSGGNQPQHF. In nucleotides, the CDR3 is TGTGCCAGCAGTTCGGGGGGCAATCAGCCCCAGCATTTT.

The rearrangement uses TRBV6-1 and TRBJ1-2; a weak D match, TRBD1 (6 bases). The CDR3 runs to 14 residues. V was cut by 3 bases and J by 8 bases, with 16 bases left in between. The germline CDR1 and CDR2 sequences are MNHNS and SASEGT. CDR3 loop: CASSDQIEGGGYTF. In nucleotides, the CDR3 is TGTGCCAGCAGTGATCAGATCGAGGGGGGAGGCTACACCTTC.

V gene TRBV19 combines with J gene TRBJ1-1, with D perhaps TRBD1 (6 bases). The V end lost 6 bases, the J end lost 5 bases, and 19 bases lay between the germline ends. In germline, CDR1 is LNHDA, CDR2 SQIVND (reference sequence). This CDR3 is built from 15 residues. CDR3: CASRPLQGFLTEAFF. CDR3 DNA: TGTGCCAGTAGGCCGTTACAGGGTTTTTTGACTGAAGCTTTCTTT.

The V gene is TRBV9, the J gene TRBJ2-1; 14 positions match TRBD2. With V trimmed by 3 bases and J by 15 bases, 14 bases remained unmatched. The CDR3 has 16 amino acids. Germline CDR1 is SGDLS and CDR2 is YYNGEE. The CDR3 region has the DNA TGTGCCAGCAGCGCCGACCTGGGACTAGCGGGGGCCGTCCGGTTCTTC. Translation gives CASSADLGLAGAVRFF.

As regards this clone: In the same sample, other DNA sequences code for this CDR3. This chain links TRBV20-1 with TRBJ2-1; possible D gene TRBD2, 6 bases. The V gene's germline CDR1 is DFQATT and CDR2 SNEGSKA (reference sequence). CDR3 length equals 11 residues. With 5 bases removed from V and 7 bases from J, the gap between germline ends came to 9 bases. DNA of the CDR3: TGCAGTGCTTCGACTAGGAATGAGCAGTTCTTC. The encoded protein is CSASTRNEQFF.

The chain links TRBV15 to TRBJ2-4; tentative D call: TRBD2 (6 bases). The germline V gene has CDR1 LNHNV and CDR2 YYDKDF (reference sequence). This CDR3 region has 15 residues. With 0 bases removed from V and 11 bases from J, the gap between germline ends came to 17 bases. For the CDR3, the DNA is TGTGCCACCAGCAGAGAGCGGGAAATAATGGCCGTTCAGTACTTC. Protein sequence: CATSREREIMAVQYF.